The TCR beta chain under discussion was sequenced for a study of beta chain features in type 1 diabetes. Expressed TCRB transcripts were sequenced, since all the RNA that had been isolated was reverse transcribed. Profiling relied on immunoSEQ multiplex PCR, and the TCRdb table lists in-frame clones only, not all of them. Here the sample spans hundreds of thousands of clones, approximately 15% being singletons. Germline V lookup: CDR1 MDHEN, CDR2 SYDVKM. Between the trimmed V and J ends, which lost 4 bases and 0 bases, there was a span of 9 bases. This CDR3 is built from 15 residues. The sequence came from a man aged 25 to 40 in good health. This chain uses TRBV28 with TRBJ1-4; D remains ambiguous. The sequenced material came from central memory CD4+ T cells from blood. The CDR3 nucleotides are TGTGCCAGCAGTTCTTATGGGGCAACTAATGAAAAACTGTTTTTT. Translation: CASSSYGATNEKLFF.